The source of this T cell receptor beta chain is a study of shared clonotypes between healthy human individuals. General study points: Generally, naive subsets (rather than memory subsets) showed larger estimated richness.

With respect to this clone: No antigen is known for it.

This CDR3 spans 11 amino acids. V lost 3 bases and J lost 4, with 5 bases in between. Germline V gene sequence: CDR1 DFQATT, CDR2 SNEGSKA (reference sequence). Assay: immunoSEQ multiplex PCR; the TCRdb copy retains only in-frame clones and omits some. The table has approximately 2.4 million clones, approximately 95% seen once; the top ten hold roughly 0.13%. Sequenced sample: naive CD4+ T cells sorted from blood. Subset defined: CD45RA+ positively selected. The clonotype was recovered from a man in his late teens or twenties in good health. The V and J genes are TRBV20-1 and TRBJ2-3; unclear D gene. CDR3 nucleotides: TGCAGTGCTAGCAGGTCAGATACGCAGTATTTT. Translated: CSASRSDTQYF.